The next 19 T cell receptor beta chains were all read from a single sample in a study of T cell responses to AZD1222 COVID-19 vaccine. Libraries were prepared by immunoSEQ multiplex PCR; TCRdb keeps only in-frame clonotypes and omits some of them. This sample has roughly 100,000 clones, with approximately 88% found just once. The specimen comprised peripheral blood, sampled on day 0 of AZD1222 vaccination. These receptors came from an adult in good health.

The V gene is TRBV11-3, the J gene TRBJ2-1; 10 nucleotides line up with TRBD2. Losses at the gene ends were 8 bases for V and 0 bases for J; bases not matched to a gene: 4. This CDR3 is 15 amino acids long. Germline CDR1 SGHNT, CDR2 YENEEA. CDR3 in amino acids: CASDIAGGSYNEQFF. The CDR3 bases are TGTGCCAGCGACATAGCGGGGGGCTCCTACAATGAGCAGTTCTTC.

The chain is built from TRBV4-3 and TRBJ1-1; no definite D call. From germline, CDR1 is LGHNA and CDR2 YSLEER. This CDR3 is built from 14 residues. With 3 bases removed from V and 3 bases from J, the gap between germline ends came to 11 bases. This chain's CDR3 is CASSQPGSYTEAFF. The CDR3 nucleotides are TGCGCCAGCAGCCAGCCCGGGAGTTACACTGAAGCTTTCTTT.

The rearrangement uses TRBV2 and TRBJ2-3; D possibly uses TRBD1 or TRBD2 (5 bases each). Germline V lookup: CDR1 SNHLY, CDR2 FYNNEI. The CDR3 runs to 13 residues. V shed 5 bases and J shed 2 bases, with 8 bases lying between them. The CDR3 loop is CASSRGTTDTQYF. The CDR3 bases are TGTGCCAGCAGTCGGGGCACCACAGATACGCAGTATTTT.

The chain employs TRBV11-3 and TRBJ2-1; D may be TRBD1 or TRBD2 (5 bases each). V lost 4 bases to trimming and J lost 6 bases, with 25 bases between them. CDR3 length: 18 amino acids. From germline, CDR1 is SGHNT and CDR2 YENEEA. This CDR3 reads CASSWGRGTQGAINEQFF. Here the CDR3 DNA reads TGTGCCAGCAGCTGGGGTCGGGGCACCCAAGGGGCCATCAATGAGCAGTTCTTC.

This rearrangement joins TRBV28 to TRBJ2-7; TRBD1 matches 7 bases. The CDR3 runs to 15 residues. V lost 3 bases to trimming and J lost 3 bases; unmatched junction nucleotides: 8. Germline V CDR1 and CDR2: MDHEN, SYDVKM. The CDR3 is CASSFGTAPFYEQYF. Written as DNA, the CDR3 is TGTGCCAGCAGTTTCGGGACAGCTCCCTTCTACGAGCAGTACTTC.

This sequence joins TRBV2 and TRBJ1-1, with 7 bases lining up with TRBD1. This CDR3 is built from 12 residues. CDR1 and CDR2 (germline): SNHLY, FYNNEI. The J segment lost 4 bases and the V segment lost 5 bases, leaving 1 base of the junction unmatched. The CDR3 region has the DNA TGTGCCAGCAGTTCAGGGGGCACTGAAGCTTTCTTT. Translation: CASSSGGTEAFF.

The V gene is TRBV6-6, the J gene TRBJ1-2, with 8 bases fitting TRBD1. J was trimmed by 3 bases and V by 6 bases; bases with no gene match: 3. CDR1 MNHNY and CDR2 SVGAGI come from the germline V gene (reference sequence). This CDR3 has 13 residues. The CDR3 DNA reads TGTGCCAGCAGATGGGGACAGGACTATGGCTACACCTTC. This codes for CASRWGQDYGYTF.

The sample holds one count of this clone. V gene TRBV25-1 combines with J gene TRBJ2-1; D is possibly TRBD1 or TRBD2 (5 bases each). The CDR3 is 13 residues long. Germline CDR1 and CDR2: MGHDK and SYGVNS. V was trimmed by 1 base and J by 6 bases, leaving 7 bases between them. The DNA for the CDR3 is TGTGCCAGCAGTGAATGGGGACCCAATGAGCAGTTCTTC. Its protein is CASSEWGPNEQFF.

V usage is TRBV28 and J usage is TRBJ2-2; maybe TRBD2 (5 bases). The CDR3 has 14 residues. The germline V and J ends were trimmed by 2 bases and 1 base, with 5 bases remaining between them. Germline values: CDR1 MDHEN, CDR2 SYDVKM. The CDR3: CASSLRGNTGELFF. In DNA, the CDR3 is TGTGCCAGCAGTTTACGGGGGAACACCGGGGAGCTGTTTTTT.

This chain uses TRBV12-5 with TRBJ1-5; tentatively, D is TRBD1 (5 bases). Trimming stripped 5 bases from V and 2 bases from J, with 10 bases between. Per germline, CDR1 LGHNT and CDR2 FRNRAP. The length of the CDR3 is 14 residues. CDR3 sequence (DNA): TGTGCTAGTGGTCCGGACACGGGCAATCAGCCCCAGCATTTT. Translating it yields CASGPDTGNQPQHF.

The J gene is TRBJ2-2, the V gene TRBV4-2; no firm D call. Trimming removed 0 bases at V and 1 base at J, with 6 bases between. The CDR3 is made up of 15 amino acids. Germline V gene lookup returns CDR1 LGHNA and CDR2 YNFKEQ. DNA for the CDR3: TGTGCCAGCAGCCAAGATCACCTGAACACCGGGGAGCTGTTTTTT. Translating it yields CASSQDHLNTGELFF.

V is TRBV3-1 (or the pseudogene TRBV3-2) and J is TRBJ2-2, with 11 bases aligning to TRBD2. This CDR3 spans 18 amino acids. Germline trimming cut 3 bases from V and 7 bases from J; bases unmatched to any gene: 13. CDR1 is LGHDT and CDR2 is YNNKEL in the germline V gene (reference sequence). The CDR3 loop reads CASSHGTRLAGIGGELFF. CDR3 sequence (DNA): TGTGCCAGCAGCCACGGGACAAGACTAGCGGGAATCGGCGGGGAGCTGTTTTTT.

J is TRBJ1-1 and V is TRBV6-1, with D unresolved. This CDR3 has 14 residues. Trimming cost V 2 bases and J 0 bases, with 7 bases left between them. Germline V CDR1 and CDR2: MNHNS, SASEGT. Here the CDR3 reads CASSETYLNTEAFF. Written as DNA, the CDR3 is TGTGCCAGCAGTGAAACATATTTGAACACTGAAGCTTTCTTT.

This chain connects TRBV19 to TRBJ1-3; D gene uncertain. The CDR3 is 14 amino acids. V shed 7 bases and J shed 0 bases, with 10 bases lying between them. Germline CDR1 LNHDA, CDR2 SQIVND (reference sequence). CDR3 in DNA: TGTGCCAGTAAAGGTATCTTCTCTGGAAACACCATATATTTT. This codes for CASKGIFSGNTIYF.

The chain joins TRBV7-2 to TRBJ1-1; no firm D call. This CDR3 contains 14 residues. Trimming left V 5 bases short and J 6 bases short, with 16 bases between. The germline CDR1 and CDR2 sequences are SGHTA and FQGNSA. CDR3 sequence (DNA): TGTGCCAGCAGCCAGGTCGGGGAAATATCTGAAGCTTTCTTT. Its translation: CASSQVGEISEAFF.

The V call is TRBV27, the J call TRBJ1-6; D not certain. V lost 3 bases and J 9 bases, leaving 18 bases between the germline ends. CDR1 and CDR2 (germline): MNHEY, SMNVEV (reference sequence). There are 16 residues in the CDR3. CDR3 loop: CASSLVGEPLASPLHF. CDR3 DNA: TGTGCCAGCAGTTTGGTCGGGGAGCCTTTAGCTTCACCCCTCCACTTT.

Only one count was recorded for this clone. CDR3: CASGQGYEQFF. For the CDR3, the DNA is TGTGCTAGTGGTCAAGGATATGAGCAGTTCTTC. V gene TRBV12-5 combines with J gene TRBJ2-1; no definite D call. V lost 5 bases, J lost 8 bases, and 7 bases lay in between. Germline CDR1 is LGHNT and CDR2 is FRNRAP. The CDR3 sequence is 11 residues long.

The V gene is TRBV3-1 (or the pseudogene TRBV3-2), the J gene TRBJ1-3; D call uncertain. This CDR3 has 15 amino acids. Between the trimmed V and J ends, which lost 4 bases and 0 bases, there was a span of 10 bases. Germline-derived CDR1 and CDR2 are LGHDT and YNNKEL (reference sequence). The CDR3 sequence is CASSPGLDSGNTIYF. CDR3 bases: TGTGCCAGCAGCCCGGGTCTGGACTCTGGAAACACCATATATTTT.

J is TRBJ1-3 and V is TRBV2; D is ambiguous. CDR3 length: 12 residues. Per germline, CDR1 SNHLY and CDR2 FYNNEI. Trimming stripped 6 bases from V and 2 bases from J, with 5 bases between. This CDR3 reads CASRGAGNTIYF. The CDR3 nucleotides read TGTGCCAGCAGGGGAGCTGGAAACACCATATATTTT.